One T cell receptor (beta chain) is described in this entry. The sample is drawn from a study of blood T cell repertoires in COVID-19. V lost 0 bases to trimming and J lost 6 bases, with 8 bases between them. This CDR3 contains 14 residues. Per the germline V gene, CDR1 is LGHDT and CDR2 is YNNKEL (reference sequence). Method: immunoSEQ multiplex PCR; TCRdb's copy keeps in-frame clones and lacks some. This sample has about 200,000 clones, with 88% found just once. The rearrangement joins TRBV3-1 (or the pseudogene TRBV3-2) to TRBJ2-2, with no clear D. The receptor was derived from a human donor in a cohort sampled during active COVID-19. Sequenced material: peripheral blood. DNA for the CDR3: TGTGCCAGCAGCCAAGATTTTACAGCCGGGGAGCTGTTTTTT. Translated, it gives CASSQDFTAGELFF.